The clone carrying this T cell receptor (beta chain) has a handful of counts. Its matching antigen is unknown. The data belong to a study of CD8 T cells in ankylosing spondylitis. Broader study findings: Previous work reported some of these motif variants in the synovial fluid and blood of reactive arthritis.

This CDR3 has 15 residues. Germline CDR1 and CDR2: DFQATT and SNEGSKA (reference sequence). Deletions cut 1 base from V and 3 bases from J, with 13 bases between. Each CDR3 protein gets one entry after TCRdb re-called the 5' RACE reads with MiXCR. The repertoire holds about 360,000 distinct CDR3 sequences, with approximately 20% as singletons. V is TRBV20-1 and J is TRBJ2-4, with D unclear. The TCR was taken from a male donor with ankylosing spondylitis or in good health (not recorded which). The sequencing input was blood, either unsorted or a sorted T cell fraction (not recorded which). The CDR3: CSARVWASSKNIQYF. The CDR3 DNA follows: TGCAGTGCTAGAGTTTGGGCTTCGAGCAAAAACATTCAGTACTTC.